The 10 T cell receptor beta chains in this list originate from one sample, sequenced in a study of blood T cell repertoires in COVID-19. Sequencing used immunoSEQ multiplex PCR; TCRdb keeps in-frame clones, though not all of them. This sample carries 80,000 to 100,000 clones, over 75% of them seen once, and the ten largest clones take 16%. Specimen: peripheral blood. These receptors originate from a woman of 80 years or more with active or convalescent COVID-19.

The chain uses TRBV5-1 and TRBJ2-3; D remains ambiguous. Germline V CDR1 and CDR2: SGHRS, YFSETQ. V was shortened by 4 bases and J by 2 bases, with 14 bases between the two germline ends. The CDR3 runs 15 residues. CDR3 DNA sequence: TGCGCCAGCAGCCTGGTTGAGGTGCTCACAGATACGCAGTATTTT. This encodes CASSLVEVLTDTQYF. The complete variable domain, with remaining parts taken from reference TRBV5-1 and TRBJ2-3, reads KAGVTQTPRYLIKTRGQQVTLSCSPISGHRSVSWYQQTPGQGLQFLFEYFSETQRNKGNFPGRFSGRQFSNSRSEMNVSTLELGDSALYLCASSLVEVLTDTQYFGPGTRLTVL.

The rearrangement uses TRBV28 and TRBJ2-7; possible D gene TRBD1, 5 bases. This CDR3 comprises 14 residues. V dropped 2 bases and J dropped 3 bases, with 11 bases sitting between them. Germline CDR1 is MDHEN and CDR2 is SYDVKM. The CDR3 here is CASSLAGSRYEQYF. Here the CDR3 DNA reads TGTGCCAGCAGTTTAGCAGGGTCCCGCTACGAGCAGTACTTC.

This clone showed up just a few times. CDR3 bases: TGTGCCAGCAGCGTAGCCCCACAGGTTAACACTGAAGCTTTCTTT. It translates to CASSVAPQVNTEAFF. The chain combines TRBV9 with TRBJ1-1; D might be TRBD1 (5 bases). The V end was cut by 0 bases, the J end by 2 bases, with 11 bases between. This CDR3 is 15 amino acids long. Per the germline V gene, CDR1 is SGDLS and CDR2 is YYNGEE. The variable domain in full, completed from reference TRBV9 and TRBJ1-1, reads DSGVTQTPKHLITATGQRVTLRCSPRSGDLSVYWYQQSLDQGLQFLIQYYNGEERAKGNILERFSAQQFPDLHSELNLSSLELGDSALYFCASSVAPQVNTEAFFGQGTRLTVV.

The rearrangement joins TRBV28 to TRBJ2-7; 7 nucleotides match TRBD2. V dropped 2 bases and J dropped 2; count of bases not matched to a gene: 0. The CDR3 is 13 amino acids. The germline CDR1 and CDR2 sequences are MDHEN and SYDVKM. The DNA for the CDR3 is TGTGCCAGCAGTTTAGCGGGAGCCTACGAGCAGTACTTC. It specifies CASSLAGAYEQYF.

V is TRBV7-2 and J is TRBJ1-4; 8 nucleotides line up with TRBD1. The CDR3 contains 17 residues. Trimming removed 5 bases from V and 6 bases from J; junction bases left unmatched: 14. Germline CDR1 SGHTA, CDR2 FQGNSA. The CDR3 spells CASSQSAGGLEHEKLFF. CDR3 coding DNA: TGTGCCAGCAGCCAATCGGCAGGGGGCCTGGAGCATGAAAAACTGTTTTTT. Using reference TRBV7-2 and TRBJ1-4 for the parts outside the CDR3, the full variable domain is GAGVSQSPSNKVTEKGKDVELRCDPISGHTALYWYRQSLGQGLEFLIYFQGNSAPDKSGLPSDRFSAERTGGSVSTLTIQRTQQEDSAVYLCASSQSAGGLEHEKLFFGSGTQLSVL.

This chain links TRBV6-2 or TRBV6-3 with TRBJ2-1, with D unclear. Germline CDR1 and CDR2: MNHEY and SVGEGT. This CDR3 has 14 amino acids. The V and J ends lost 5 bases and 1 base respectively, with 9 bases between them. In DNA form, the CDR3 reads TGTGCCAGCAGTCCCCAGTATTCCTACAATGAGCAGTTCTTC. Its translation: CASSPQYSYNEQFF.

V is TRBV28 and J is TRBJ1-1, with 8 bases fitting TRBD1. J lost 4 bases, V lost 5 bases, and 6 bases had no gene match. Germline-derived CDR1 and CDR2 are MDHEN and SYDVKM. The CDR3 sequence is 14 residues long. The CDR3 is CASSGTGVGTEAFF. The CDR3 bases are TGTGCCAGCAGTGGGACAGGCGTGGGCACTGAAGCTTTCTTT.

The rearrangement uses TRBV9 and TRBJ1-3; D remains unclear. The length of the CDR3 is 12 residues. Trimming removed 5 bases from V and 3 bases from J, with 6 bases in between. Per the germline V gene, CDR1 is SGDLS and CDR2 is YYNGEE. The CDR3 DNA reads as TGTGCCAGCAGAGGGAGTGGAAACACCATATATTTT. Encoded protein: CASRGSGNTIYF.

V usage is TRBV4-3 and J usage is TRBJ1-2, with no clear D. The CDR3 runs to 17 residues. Germline CDR1 reads LGHNA; CDR2 reads YSLEER. V shed 0 bases and J shed 3 bases, with 17 bases lying between them. In DNA form, the CDR3 reads TGCGCCAGCAGCCAAGATCTAATTGGGAGTTTGGACTATGGCTACACCTTC. It codes for CASSQDLIGSLDYGYTF.

The gene calls are TRBV7-8 and TRBJ2-1; 9 bases fit TRBD2. The CDR3 loop spans 17 amino acids. J lost 5 bases, V lost 3 bases, and 11 bases had no gene match. Per the germline V gene, CDR1 is SGHVS and CDR2 is FQNEAQ. CDR3: CASSFPSAGGIDNEQFF. The CDR3, as DNA: TGTGCCAGCAGCTTCCCTTCAGCGGGAGGTATCGACAATGAGCAGTTCTTC.